This T cell receptor beta chain was retrieved from a study of identical twins. Study-wide findings and caveats: Fewer insertions marked abundant cord blood beta clonotypes; young adult naive trended weakly, memory not at all. Sequences that were out-of-frame, alpha and twin-shared displayed an excess of low generation probability. Beta out-of-frame sequences showed weaker excess twin sharing. The conclusions drew on cross-sectional statistical analysis instead of tracking the same donors.

At least ten counts were recorded for this clonotype. Its target is unknown. Germline CDR1 is LGHDT and CDR2 is YNNKEL (reference sequence). V was shortened by 11 bases and J by 0 bases, with 10 bases between the two germline ends. The CDR3 is 13 amino acids. A single record per CDR3 protein comes from TCRdb applying MiXCR to the 5' RACE reads. The sample lists a few hundred thousand distinct CDR3 sequences, roughly 20% occurring once. This sequence was found in a man between 50 and 59 years old in good health. This chain links TRBV3-1 with TRBJ2-2; a weak D match, TRBD1 (5 bases). The sequenced material came from naive T cells sorted from blood. The CDR3 region is CAFRQTNTGELFF. The CDR3 DNA follows: TGTGCCTTCCGACAGACGAACACCGGGGAGCTGTTTTTT.